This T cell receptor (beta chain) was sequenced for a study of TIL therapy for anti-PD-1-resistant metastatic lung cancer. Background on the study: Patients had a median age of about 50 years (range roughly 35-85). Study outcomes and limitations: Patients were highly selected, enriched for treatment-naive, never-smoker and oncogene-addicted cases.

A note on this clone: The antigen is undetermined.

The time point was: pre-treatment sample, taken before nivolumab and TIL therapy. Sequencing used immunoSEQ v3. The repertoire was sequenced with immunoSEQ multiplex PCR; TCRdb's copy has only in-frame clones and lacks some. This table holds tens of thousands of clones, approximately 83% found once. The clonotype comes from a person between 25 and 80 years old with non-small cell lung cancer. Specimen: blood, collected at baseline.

The CDR3 DNA follows: TGTGCCAGTGGGGTGACGGGCGGGTCACACGAGCAGTACTTC. Amino acid sequence: CASGVTGGSHEQYF. The V gene is TRBV19, the J gene TRBJ2-7, with a weak D call TRBD2 (5 bases). This CDR3 is built from 14 residues. CDR1 is LNHDA, CDR2 SQIVND, per germline (reference sequence). The ends were cut back, 8 bases at V and 5 bases at J, with 19 bases in the middle.